This T cell receptor beta chain was observed in a study of response to subunit inactivated influenza vaccine. Study-wide points: The study's authors posited that every seasonal influenza vaccination enlists few new T cells.

About this clonotype itself: Its target is not known.

This CDR3 is 14 amino acids long. The V and J ends lost 2 bases and 1 base respectively, with 11 bases between them. Germline V CDR1 and CDR2: SQVTM, ANQGSEA. TCRdb redid the calling of the RT-PCR reads with MiXCR, one entry per CDR3 protein. The table lists 800,000 or so distinct CDR3 sequences, around 21% of them singletons. The chain carries TRBV29-1 and TRBJ1-1; TRBD1 is a possible D gene (5 bases). The sample in question was PBMCs from blood, obtained 5 to 6 days after vaccination. The TCR was taken from a man aged 50 or older who received an inactivated influenza vaccine. In nucleotides, the CDR3 is TGCAGCGTTGAATCAGGGTTGGGGAACACTGAAGCTTTCTTT. This encodes CSVESGLGNTEAFF.